Described below is a single T cell receptor (beta chain) sequence and its context. TCRdb reanalysed the 5' RACE reads using MiXCR and keeps one entry per CDR3 protein. This sample has approximately 500,000 distinct CDR3 sequences; roughly 24% occur once, and the top ten carry 2.9%. The sample originates from a study of identical twins. There were only healthy Caucasians among the donors. V lost 7 bases and J lost 0; bases outside the gene matches: 9. The V gene's germline CDR1 is MNHNS and CDR2 SASEGT. The CDR3 totals 16 residues. These same records also appear under a second study, on T cells expressing NK-cell markers.

The origin of this receptor is a woman aged 18-29 years in good health. Sample: CD4+ T cells sorted from blood. The chain uses TRBV6-1 and TRBJ2-1, with 7 bases that match TRBD2. CDR3 region: CASKYLRTSSYNEQFF. Written as DNA, the CDR3 is TGTGCCAGCAAGTATCTTCGGACTAGCTCCTACAATGAGCAGTTCTTC.